The 12 T cell receptor beta chains below all came from one sample that was sequenced in a study of shared clonotypes between healthy human individuals. Assay: immunoSEQ multiplex PCR; the TCRdb copy retains only in-frame clones and omits some. The sample includes about 2.1 million clones, roughly 91% of them seen just once. CD45RO-negative cells were positively selected for CCR7, leaving out terminally differentiated effector memory CD45RA+ cells. Specimen: naive CD8+ T cells from PBMCs. The receptors here all came from a man between 18 and 29 years old in good health. Some clones in this sample may be carry-over from other donors' samples.

This chain links TRBV7-9 with TRBJ2-5, with D possibly TRBD2 on 5 matching bases. Gene TRBJ2-7 matches the end of the DNA better, so the J call may be wrong. Germline assignment: CDR1 SEHNR and CDR2 FQNEAQ (reference sequence). The CDR3 runs to 14 residues. CDR3: CASSLGSLVLEQYF. CDR3 sequence (DNA): TGTGCCAGCAGCTTAGGTTCACTAGTGCTCGAGCAGTACTTC.

The V gene is TRBV30, the J gene TRBJ2-1; tentative D call: TRBD2 (5 bases). Trimming took 0 bases from V and 8 from J, leaving 17 bases between them. CDR1 and CDR2 (germline): GTSNPN, SVGIG (reference sequence). The CDR3 has 15 residues. The CDR3: CAWSVNLREVDEQFF. In DNA form, the CDR3 reads TGTGCCTGGAGTGTAAATTTGAGGGAAGTTGATGAGCAGTTCTTC.

CDR3 sequence: CASSERPRDGPYEQYF. CDR3 DNA sequence: TGTGCCAGCAGTGAGCGGCCCCGGGACGGGCCCTACGAGCAGTACTTC. The chain uses TRBV2 and TRBJ2-7; D is perhaps TRBD1 or TRBD2 (5 bases each). Germline V gives CDR1 SNHLY, CDR2 FYNNEI. V was cut by 3 bases and J by 2 bases, with 17 bases left in between. The CDR3 loop spans 16 amino acids.

This chain joins TRBV27 and TRBJ2-2; maybe TRBD1 (6 bases). V gave up 8 bases and J gave up 4 bases, with 14 bases separating them. The CDR3 sequence is 14 residues long. CDR1 MNHEY and CDR2 SMNVEV come from the germline V gene (reference sequence). The chain's CDR3 is CASFSSQGTGELFF. Written as DNA, the CDR3 is TGTGCCAGCTTTTCCTCACAGGGCACCGGGGAGCTGTTTTTT.

This chain joins TRBV28 and TRBJ2-7, with a tentative D call TRBD1 (5 bases). V was pared by 5 bases and J by 3 bases, with 17 bases between. This CDR3 contains 15 residues. Germline V gene sequence: CDR1 MDHEN, CDR2 SYDVKM. CDR3: CASSPWTQQFYEQYF. The CDR3 DNA is TGTGCCAGCAGTCCCTGGACACAGCAATTCTACGAGCAGTACTTC.

Note on this clone: Other nucleotide sequences in the sample specify the same CDR3. This sequence joins TRBV11-2 and TRBJ2-7; 8 positions match TRBD2. The CDR3 covers 14 residues. Germline trimming cut 1 base from V and 3 bases from J; bases unmatched to any gene: 2. Germline V lookup: CDR1 SGHAT, CDR2 FQNNGV. As DNA, the CDR3 is TGTGCCAGCAGCTTAGTGGCGGGAGGCTACGAGCAGTACTTC. This translates into CASSLVAGGYEQYF.

The gene calls are TRBV11-2 and TRBJ2-7; 10 nucleotides match TRBD1. V dropped 5 bases and J dropped 4; count of bases not matched to a gene: 11. CDR1 and CDR2 from the germline V gene are SGHAT and FQNNGV. The length of the CDR3 is 16 residues. DNA of the CDR3: TGTGCCAGCAGCCAGCGGACAGGGGGTGGGAGTTACGAGCAGTACTTC. The encoded protein is CASSQRTGGGSYEQYF.

This chain connects TRBV30 to TRBJ1-4; D call uncertain. Germline V gene sequence: CDR1 GTSNPN, CDR2 SVGIG (reference sequence). The CDR3 spans 17 residues. CDR3: CGVESYTDPDANEKLFF. Here the CDR3 DNA reads TGTGGGGTTGAGTCATACACGGACCCAGATGCTAATGAAAAACTGTTTTTT.

The V gene is TRBV28, the J gene TRBJ2-1; D is unclear. The length of the CDR3 is 14 residues. V was shortened by 2 bases and J by 0 bases, with 5 bases between the two germline ends. The V gene's germline CDR1 is MDHEN and CDR2 SYDVKM. CDR3 amino acids: CASSLVSSYNEQFF. The CDR3 DNA is TGTGCCAGCAGTTTAGTGAGCTCCTACAATGAGCAGTTCTTC.

The chain carries TRBV28 and TRBJ2-7; 11 bases fit TRBD1. Germline CDR1 reads MDHEN; CDR2 reads SYDVKM. CDR3 length: 15 residues. The junction had 10 bases not matched to a gene; V was cut back by 6 bases and J by 6 bases. The CDR3 DNA reads TGTGCCAGCAGAAACGGACAGGGGGCAACTCGCGAGCAGTACTTC. As protein: CASRNGQGATREQYF.

The chain recombines TRBV15 with TRBJ2-7; D might be TRBD2 (6 bases). V lost 7 bases and J lost 7, with 23 bases in between. CDR1 is LNHNV, CDR2 YYDKDF, per germline (reference sequence). CDR3 length: 15 residues. CDR3 sequence reads: CATTPRRGGAGEQYF. The DNA for the CDR3 is TGTGCCACCACCCCCCGACGGGGAGGAGCGGGTGAGCAGTACTTC.

Turning to this clone: The identical CDR3 is also encoded by other nucleotide sequences in the sample. The chain combines TRBV5-1 with TRBJ2-3; perhaps TRBD2 as D (5 bases). The CDR3 loop spans 12 amino acids. Germline loops: CDR1 SGHRS, CDR2 YFSETQ. V lost 5 bases and J lost 6, with 10 bases in between. The CDR3 nucleotides are TGCGCCAGCAGTCCTTCGGGGGATACGCAGTATTTT. It translates to CASSPSGDTQYF.